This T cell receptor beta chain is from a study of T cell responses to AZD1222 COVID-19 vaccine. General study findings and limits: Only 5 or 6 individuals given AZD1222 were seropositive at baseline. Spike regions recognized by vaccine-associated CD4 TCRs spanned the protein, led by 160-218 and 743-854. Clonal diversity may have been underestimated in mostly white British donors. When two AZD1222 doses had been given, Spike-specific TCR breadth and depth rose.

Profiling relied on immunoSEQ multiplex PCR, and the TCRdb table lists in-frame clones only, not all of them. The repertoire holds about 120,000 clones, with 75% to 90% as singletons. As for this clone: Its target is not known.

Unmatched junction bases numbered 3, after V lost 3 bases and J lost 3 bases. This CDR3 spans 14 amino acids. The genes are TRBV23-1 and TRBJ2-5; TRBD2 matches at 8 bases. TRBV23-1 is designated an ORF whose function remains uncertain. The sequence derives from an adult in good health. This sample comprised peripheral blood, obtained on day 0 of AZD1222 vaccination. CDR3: CASSHEAGEETQYF. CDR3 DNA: TGCGCCAGCAGTCATGAAGCGGGGGAAGAGACCCAGTACTTC.